This is a list of T cell receptor beta chains from one sample in a study of Ad26.COV2.S vaccination and SARS-CoV-2 variants. Data came from immunoSEQ multiplex PCR; TCRdb stores just in-frame clones and leaves some out. The sample shows some 410,000 clones, around 92% of them seen only once. The sequencing used peripheral blood, collected in a trial of Ad26.COV2.S vaccine versus placebo. The receptors were gathered from a person between 18 and 60 years old who received the Ad26.COV2.S COVID-19 vaccine or a placebo. CDR3s include the opening cysteine and the closing phenylalanine or tryptophan. A D gene is named only where the DNA matches it firmly. Size values are once, few and many counts, or a class for expanded clones, and some rows have none.

j_call v_call clone_size d_call cdr3_nt cdr3_aa
TRBJ2-3 TRBV28 . . TGTGCCAGCAGCCCACCTCCCACAGATACGCAGTATTTT CASSPPPTDTQYF
TRBJ2-1 TRBV11-3 . . TGTGCCAGCAGCGAGAGAGGTCCCTATGAGCAGTTCTTC CASSERGPYEQFF
TRBJ1-3 TRBV14 . . TGTGCCAGCAGCCAAGAGACGCCCTACTATGGGTTCGTCCACACCATATATTTT CASSQETPYYGFVHTIYF
TRBJ1-3 TRBV28 . . TGTGCCAGCAGTTTATCCCTCAGGCTCTCTGGAAACACCATATATTTT CASSLSLRLSGNTIYF
TRBJ2-7 TRBV9 . TRBD2 TGTGCCAGCAGCGACGGGGGGGCCGGTTACGAGCAGTACTTC CASSDGGAGYEQYF
TRBJ2-7 TRBV10-3 . . TGTGCCATCAGGCCGGGACGGGGTACCTACGAGCAGTACTTC CAIRPGRGTYEQYF
TRBJ2-7 TRBV5-1 . . TGCGCCAGCAGCTTAATTCCTGAGGGATACGAGCAGTACTTC CASSLIPEGYEQYF
TRBJ2-7 TRBV28 . TRBD1 TGTGCCAGCAGTTCGCCGGGACAGGGTGTCTACGAGCAGTACTTC CASSSPGQGVYEQYF
TRBJ2-2 TRBV2 . . TGTGCCAGCAGGCAGACTGATATCACCGGGGAGCTGTTTTTT CASRQTDITGELFF
TRBJ2-5 TRBV20-1 . . TGCAGTGCTAGTCGTGGGGGCTGGCAAGAGACCCAGTACTTC CSASRGGWQETQYF
TRBJ2-3 TRBV18 . TRBD1 TGTGCCAGCCTCCCGGGACAGAGAAGATCTAGCACAGATACGCAGTATTTT CASLPGQRRSSTDTQYF
TRBJ2-5 TRBV15 . TRBD1 TGTGCCTCACCTGGACAGGGGATTCGAGAGACCCAGTACTTC CASPGQGIRETQYF
TRBJ2-1 TRBV30 once . TGTGCCTGGAGCCCGACTAGAAGGGTGCAGTTCTTC CAWSPTRRVQFF
TRBJ1-1 TRBV9 . TRBD1 TGTGCCAGCAGCCCAGGGACAGGGATGGCTGAAGCTTTCTTT CASSPGTGMAEAFF
TRBJ1-6 TRBV29-1 . TRBD1 TGCAGCGTTATGGCAGGGGGAAATTCACCCCTCCACTTT CSVMAGGNSPLHF
TRBJ2-2 TRBV11-2 . TRBD2 TGTGCCAGCAGCAAGGGACTAGCCGTGAACACCGGGGAGCTGTTTTTT CASSKGLAVNTGELFF
TRBJ2-1 TRBV4-3 . TRBD1 TGCGCCAGCAGCCGAAAACAGGGGACACTGTTCTTC CASSRKQGTLFF
TRBJ2-3 TRBV11-2 . TRBD2 TGTGCCAGCAGCTTATTCCTAGCGGGGGGGCCAGGCACAGATACGCAGTATTTT CASSLFLAGGPGTDTQYF
TRBJ2-6 TRBV7-9 . . TGTGCCAGCAGCTTATCACAATCTGGGGCCAACGTCCTGACTTTC CASSLSQSGANVLTF
TRBJ2-7 TRBV5-5 once . TGTGCCAGCAGCTTGGTCCCCGGGGACTACGAGCAGTACTTC CASSLVPGDYEQYF
TRBJ1-5 TRBV6-2/TRBV6-3 once . TGTGCCAGCAGTTACGGCAGTGACTCTCAGCCCCAGCATTTT CASSYGSDSQPQHF
TRBJ2-7 TRBV5-1 . . TGCGCCAGCAGCTGGTCGAGCGGAGGGGGCTACGAGCAGTACTTC CASSWSSGGGYEQYF
TRBJ2-7 TRBV2 . . TGTGCCAGCAGTGAACAGGGCTACGAGCAGTACTTC CASSEQGYEQYF
TRBJ2-7 TRBV21-1 . . TGTGCCAGCAGCAGGCAGGGGGCCGACCTTGGGGAGCAGTACTTC CASSRQGADLGEQYF
TRBJ2-5 TRBV5-6 once TRBD1 TGTGCCAGCAGCTTGATCTATCTAGGACAGGGGGAGACCCAGTACTTC CASSLIYLGQGETQYF
TRBJ1-1 TRBV11-2 . TRBD1 TGTGCCAGCAGCTTACCCCGGACAGGGAACACTGAAGCTTTCTTT CASSLPRTGNTEAFF
TRBJ2-1 TRBV10-1 . TRBD1 TGCGCCAGCAGGAATACTACAGGGGGCATGGAGCAGTTCTTC CASRNTTGGMEQFF
TRBJ1-5 TRBV18 . . TGTGCCAGCTCACCGGAGGCGTTTCATCAGCCCCAGCATTTT CASSPEAFHQPQHF
TRBJ2-1 TRBV24-1 . TRBD1 TGTGCCACCAGCGTCCGGGACAGGACGATGAGTGAGCAGTTCTTC CATSVRDRTMSEQFF
TRBJ1-2 TRBV19 . . TGTGCCAGTAGTAGCGACAGGCTCGGCAACTATGGCTACACCTTC CASSSDRLGNYGYTF
TRBJ1-2 TRBV6-1 . . TGTGCCAGCAGTGAAGGAGGGACGGCGGTCTATGGCTACACCTTC CASSEGGTAVYGYTF
TRBJ1-2 TRBV9 . TRBD1 TGTGCCAGCAGCGTACCTAGTGAACTCCGGGACAGGCCAGAATTAAACTATGGCTACACCTTC CASSVPSELRDRPELNYGYTF
TRBJ2-3 TRBV4-3 . . TGCGCCAGCAGCCAGGGGGGGCGGGGTTCTAGCACAGATACGCAGTATTTT CASSQGGRGSSTDTQYF
TRBJ2-5 TRBV7-2 . TRBD2 TGTGCCAGCAGCTTACGCAGCGGGGAAGAGACCCAGTACTTC CASSLRSGEETQYF
TRBJ2-1 TRBV3-1/TRBV3-2 . . TGTGCCAGCAGCTACTTATTAGGGACGGACAATGAGCAGTTCTTC CASSYLLGTDNEQFF